This TCR beta chain was identified in a study of blood T cells in healthy people across ages. The CDR3 consists of 16 residues. Per germline, CDR1 MNHEY and CDR2 SMNVEV (reference sequence). V shed 5 bases and J 2 bases; nucleotides not matched to a gene: 6. Isolation of PBMCs gave at least 6 million cells per sample. The sample holds many counts of this clonotype. Through a sample-barcoded 5' primer and a J-beta primer mix, a second PCR was run for about 6 to 11 cycles. Each cDNA molecule carried a tag from a template-switch adaptor that contained 12 random nucleotides. MiXCR, applied by TCRdb to the 5' RACE reads, yields one record per CDR3 protein. The sample lists some 1.8 million distinct CDR3 sequences; roughly 43% were seen once.

The rearrangement joins TRBV27 to TRBJ2-6; TRBD1 matches at 7 bases. Sequencing was performed on blood. This receptor was identified in a human donor in good health. CDR3 DNA: TGTGCCAGCAGTGCCACAGGGGTACCTGGGGCCAACGTCCTGACTTTC. This gives the protein CASSATGVPGANVLTF.